These 14 T cell receptor beta chains share one sample of origin, sequenced in a study of blood T cells in healthy people across ages. A second PCR, run for roughly 6 to 11 cycles, used a sample-barcoded 5' primer plus a J-beta primer mix. Using its own MiXCR run on the 5' RACE reads, TCRdb lists one record per CDR3 protein. This repertoire shows around 2 million distinct CDR3 sequences, 30% to 40% found once; its top ten account for roughly 23%. The sample comprised blood. The receptors were sampled from a human donor in good health.

V is TRBV28 and J is TRBJ2-2, with 8 bases that match TRBD2. The germline V gene encodes CDR1 MDHEN and CDR2 SYDVKM. Trimming at V came to 5 bases and at J to 6 bases, leaving 11 bases not matched to a gene. The CDR3 loop spans 16 amino acids. CDR3 in DNA: TGTGCCAGCAGTCCGGGACTAGTGTTTTTCTCCGGGGAGCTGTTTTTT. Amino acid sequence: CASSPGLVFFSGELFF.

The rearrangement uses TRBV5-1 and TRBJ2-5; TRBD1 agrees at 10 bases. The DNA matches TRBJ2-7 better at its end, which makes the J call doubtful. This CDR3 spans 15 amino acids. Germline V gene lookup returns CDR1 SGHRS and CDR2 YFSETQ. The CDR3 DNA is TGCGCCAGCAGCTTGGGACAGGGGGCCGATCGCGAGCAGTACTTC. Its translation is CASSLGQGADREQYF.

This clonotype came up a few times. This sequence joins TRBV20-1 and TRBJ2-5; D could derive from TRBD1 or TRBD2 (5 bases each). Trimming shortened V by 6 bases and J by 5 bases, and 19 bases separated the two germline ends. CDR1 is DFQATT and CDR2 is SNEGSKA in the germline V gene (reference sequence). The length of the CDR3 is 14 residues. CDR3 residues: CSAPSEGSRETQYF. CDR3 DNA sequence: TGCAGTGCCCCATCCGAGGGGAGTAGGGAGACCCAGTACTTC.

The V and J genes are TRBV4-1 and TRBJ2-5; the match to TRBD2 covers 12 bases. V shed 3 bases, J shed 5 bases, and the junction held 16 bases outside the gene matches. Germline-derived CDR1 and CDR2 are MGHRA and YSYEKL. This CDR3 is built from 19 residues. The CDR3 bases are TGCGCCAGCAGCCAGGACTCACTAGCGGGGGGTGCAACGATTGAGACCCAGTACTTC. Encoded protein: CASSQDSLAGGATIETQYF.

This clonotype was counted a few times. The chain links TRBV29-1 to TRBJ1-1; D not resolved. V dropped 3 bases and J dropped 1 base, with 12 bases sitting between them. Per the germline V gene, CDR1 is SQVTM and CDR2 is ANQGSEA. The CDR3 extends over 14 amino acids. The CDR3 reads CSVDPMGRNTEAFF. The CDR3 nucleotides are TGCAGCGTTGACCCAATGGGTAGGAACACTGAAGCTTTCTTT.

The chain carries TRBV20-1 and TRBJ2-4; D unclear. With the DNA end fitting TRBJ2-7 better, the J assignment may be wrong. CDR3 length equals 13 residues. The germline CDR1 and CDR2 sequences are DFQATT and SNEGSKA (reference sequence). CDR3 region: CSARDGKHYEQYF. CDR3 DNA: TGCAGTGCTAGAGATGGGAAGCACTACGAGCAGTACTTC.

The gene calls are TRBV24-1 and TRBJ2-7; TRBD1 aligns across 8 bases. The DNA end lines up better with TRBJ2-5; the J call may be wrong. Germline V gene data show CDR1 as KGHDR and CDR2 as SFDVKD. The CDR3 loop spans 15 amino acids. The chain's CDR3 is CATSDSRQGIETQYF. The CDR3 DNA reads TGTGCCACCAGTGATTCTCGACAGGGGATAGAGACCCAGTACTTC.

This chain connects TRBV10-3 to TRBJ2-1, with 11 bases identical to TRBD2. The end of the DNA fits TRBJ2-7 better, so the J call may be wrong. Per germline, CDR1 ENHRY and CDR2 SYGVKD. The CDR3 spans 17 residues. Written as DNA, the CDR3 is TGTGCCATCAGTGTTACTAGCGGGGGACCTCCTTACAATGAGCAGTACTTC. Amino acid sequence: CAISVTSGGPPYNEQYF.

There are many counts of this clonotype. The rearrangement uses TRBV5-1 and TRBJ2-1; the D gene is possibly TRBD2 (6 bases). Germline CDR1 and CDR2: SGHRS and YFSETQ. This CDR3 comprises 14 residues. V dropped 0 bases and J dropped 8 bases, with 12 bases sitting between them. The CDR3 spells CASSLGQGGDEQFF. The CDR3 DNA sequence: TGCGCCAGCAGCTTGGGGCAGGGAGGAGATGAGCAGTTCTTC.

This clonotype has a handful of counts. The chain has TRBV12-3 or TRBV12-4 and TRBJ1-5, with D uncertain. This CDR3 has 13 amino acids. V was clipped by 6 bases and J by 5 bases, with 11 bases between them. The CDR3 spells CASSGNEDQPQHF. CDR3 nucleotide sequence: TGTGCCAGCAGCGGTAATGAGGATCAGCCCCAGCATTTT.

V is TRBV28 and J is TRBJ1-2; no definite D call. V dropped 6 bases and J dropped 5 bases, with 10 bases sitting between them. CDR1 is MDHEN, CDR2 SYDVKM, per germline. This CDR3 contains 12 residues. The CDR3 DNA reads as TGTGCCAGCAGGAAGGCGGATTATGGCTACACCTTC. It is translated as CASRKADYGYTF.

The chain couples TRBV7-2 to TRBJ2-4; 13 nucleotides match TRBD2. The DNA end is a closer match to TRBJ2-7, so the J assignment may be wrong. The CDR3 is 17 residues long. The germline gives CDR1 SGHTA, CDR2 FQGNSA. DNA of the CDR3: TGTGCCAGCAGCTTAGCGTGGACTAGCGGGGGCCATTACGAGCAGTACTTC. It is translated as CASSLAWTSGGHYEQYF.

The chain has TRBV12-3 or TRBV12-4 and TRBJ1-1; 7 nucleotides align to TRBD1. The V segment lost 3 bases and the J segment 0 bases; nucleotides outside the gene matches: 10. The CDR3 has 17 amino acids. CDR3 DNA sequence: TGTGCCAGCAGTTTTTATTTTACAGGGGCCATGAACACTGAAGCTTTCTTT. Translation: CASSFYFTGAMNTEAFF.

This sequence joins TRBV29-1 and TRBJ1-1, with 7 bases fitting TRBD1. Germline V CDR1 and CDR2: SQVTM, ANQGSEA. Germline trimming cut 1 base from V and 4 bases from J; bases unmatched to any gene: 3. The CDR3 has 13 residues. In DNA, the CDR3 is TGCAGCGTTGAAGCCAGGGGGAGCACTGAAGCTTTCTTT. Protein sequence: CSVEARGSTEAFF.